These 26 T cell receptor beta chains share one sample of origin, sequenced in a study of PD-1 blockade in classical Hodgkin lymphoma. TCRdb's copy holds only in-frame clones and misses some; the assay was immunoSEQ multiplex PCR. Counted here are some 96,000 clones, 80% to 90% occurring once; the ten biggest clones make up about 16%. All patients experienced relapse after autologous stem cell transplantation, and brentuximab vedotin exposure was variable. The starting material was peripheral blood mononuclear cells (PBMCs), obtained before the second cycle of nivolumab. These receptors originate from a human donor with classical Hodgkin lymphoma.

The CDR3 here is CASSEVRSSASTDTQYF. The CDR3 region has the DNA TGTGCCAGCAGTGAAGTCCGGTCTAGCGCCAGCACAGATACGCAGTATTTT. The chain uses TRBV6-1 and TRBJ2-3; perhaps TRBD2 as D (6 bases). Germline V gives CDR1 MNHNS, CDR2 SASEGT. The ends were cut back, 1 base at V and 0 bases at J, with 14 bases in the middle. The CDR3 sequence is 17 residues long.

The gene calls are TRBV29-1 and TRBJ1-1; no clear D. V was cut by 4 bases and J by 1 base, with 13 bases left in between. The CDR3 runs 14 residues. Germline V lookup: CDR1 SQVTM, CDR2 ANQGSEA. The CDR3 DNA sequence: TGCAGCGTTGCCCCAAAAGGTGGGAACACTGAAGCTTTCTTT. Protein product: CSVAPKGGNTEAFF.

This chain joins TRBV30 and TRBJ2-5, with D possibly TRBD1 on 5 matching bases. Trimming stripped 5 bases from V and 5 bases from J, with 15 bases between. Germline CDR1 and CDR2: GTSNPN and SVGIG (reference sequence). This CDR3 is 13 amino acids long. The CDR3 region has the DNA TGTGCCTGGCGGAAAGACAGTTTCGAGACCCAGTACTTC. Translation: CAWRKDSFETQYF.

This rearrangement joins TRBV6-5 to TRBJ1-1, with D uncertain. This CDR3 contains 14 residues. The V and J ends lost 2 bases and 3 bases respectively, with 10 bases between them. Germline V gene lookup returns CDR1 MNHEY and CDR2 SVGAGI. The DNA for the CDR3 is TGTGCCAGCAGTTACGGGAGGAGGGACACTGAAGCTTTCTTT. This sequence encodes CASSYGRRDTEAFF.

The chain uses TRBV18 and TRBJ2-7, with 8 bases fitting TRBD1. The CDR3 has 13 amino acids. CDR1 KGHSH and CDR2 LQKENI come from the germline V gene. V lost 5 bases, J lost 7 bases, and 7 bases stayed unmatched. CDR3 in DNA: TGTGCCAGCTCAGCGCAGGGGGCGTGGGAGCAGTACTTC. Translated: CASSAQGAWEQYF.

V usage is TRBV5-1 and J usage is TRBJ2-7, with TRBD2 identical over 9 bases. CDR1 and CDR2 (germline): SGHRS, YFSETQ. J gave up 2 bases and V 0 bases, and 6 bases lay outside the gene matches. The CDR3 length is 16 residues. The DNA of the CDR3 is TGCGCCAGCAGCTTGGGGATCAGCGGGGGGCCCTACGAGCAGTACTTC. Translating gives CASSLGISGGPYEQYF.

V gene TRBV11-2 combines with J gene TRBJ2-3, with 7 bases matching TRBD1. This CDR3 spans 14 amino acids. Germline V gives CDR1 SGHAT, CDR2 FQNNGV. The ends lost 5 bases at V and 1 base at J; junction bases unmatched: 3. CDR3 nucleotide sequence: TGTGCCAGCAGCCCCGACAGGGGCACAGATACGCAGTATTTT. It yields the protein CASSPDRGTDTQYF.

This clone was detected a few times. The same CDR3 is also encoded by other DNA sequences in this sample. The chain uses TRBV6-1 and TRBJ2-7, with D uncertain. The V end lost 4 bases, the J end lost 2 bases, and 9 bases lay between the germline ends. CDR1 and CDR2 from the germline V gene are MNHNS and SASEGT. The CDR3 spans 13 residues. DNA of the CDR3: TGTGCCAGCAGTGTGGCTGGGACCTACGAGCAGTACTTC. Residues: CASSVAGTYEQYF.

The CDR3 here is CASSHNMNTEAFF. The CDR3 region has the DNA TGTGCCAGCAGCCATAACATGAACACTGAAGCTTTCTTT. This chain uses TRBV14 with TRBJ1-1; D is unresolved. Germline values: CDR1 SGHDN, CDR2 FVKESK. This CDR3 has 13 residues. Trimming removed 3 bases from V and 0 bases from J, with 5 bases in between.

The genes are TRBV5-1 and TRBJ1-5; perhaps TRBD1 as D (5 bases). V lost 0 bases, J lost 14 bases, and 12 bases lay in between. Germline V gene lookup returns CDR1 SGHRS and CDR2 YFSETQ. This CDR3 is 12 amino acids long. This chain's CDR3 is CASSLEGDRKHF. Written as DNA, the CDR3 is TGCGCCAGCAGCTTGGAAGGGGACCGTAAGCATTTT.

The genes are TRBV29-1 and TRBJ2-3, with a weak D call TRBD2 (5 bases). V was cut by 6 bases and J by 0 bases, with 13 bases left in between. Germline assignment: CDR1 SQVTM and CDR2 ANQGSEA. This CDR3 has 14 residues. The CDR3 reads CSVRPRGSTDTQYF. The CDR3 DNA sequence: TGCAGCGTCCGTCCTCGCGGGAGCACAGATACGCAGTATTTT.

CDR3 sequence reads: CASSTPRGTGPIGYEQYF. CDR3 coding DNA: TGTGCCAGCAGCACGCCTAGGGGGACAGGGCCGATTGGGTACGAGCAGTACTTC. The J gene is TRBJ2-7, the V gene TRBV21-1; the D call of TRBD1 is as the table states it, not checked on the DNA. TRBV21-1 counts as a pseudogene. This CDR3 region has 18 residues.

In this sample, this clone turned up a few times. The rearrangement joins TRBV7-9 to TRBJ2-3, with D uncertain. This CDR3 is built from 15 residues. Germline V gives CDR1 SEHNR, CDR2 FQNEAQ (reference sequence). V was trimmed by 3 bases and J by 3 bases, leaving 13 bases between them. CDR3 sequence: CASSFGLVSTDTQYF. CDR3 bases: TGTGCCAGCAGCTTTGGGCTAGTCAGTACAGATACGCAGTATTTT.

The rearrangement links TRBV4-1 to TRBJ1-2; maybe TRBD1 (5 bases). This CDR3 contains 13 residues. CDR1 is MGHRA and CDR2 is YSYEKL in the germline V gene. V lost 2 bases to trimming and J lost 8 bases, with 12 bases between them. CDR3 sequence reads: CASSQRTGGGYTF. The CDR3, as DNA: TGCGCCAGCAGCCAACGCACGGGGGGAGGCTACACCTTC.

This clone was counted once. CDR3 sequence: CASSRTGTSGFYNEQFF. DNA of the CDR3: TGCGCCAGCAGCCGGACCGGGACTAGCGGGTTTTACAATGAGCAGTTCTTC. This chain connects TRBV5-1 to TRBJ2-1; 12 positions match TRBD2. There are 17 residues in the CDR3. Unmatched junction bases numbered 9, after V lost 4 bases and J lost 4 bases. From germline, CDR1 is SGHRS and CDR2 YFSETQ.

The CDR3: CASSLGTGGPYEQYF. The CDR3 coding sequence is TGCGCCAGCAGCTTGGGAACCGGGGGACCCTACGAGCAGTACTTC. The gene calls are TRBV5-1 and TRBJ2-7; D perhaps matches TRBD2 (6 bases). V was shortened by 0 bases and J by 2 bases, with 12 bases between the two germline ends. Germline V CDR1 and CDR2: SGHRS, YFSETQ. The CDR3 contains 15 residues.

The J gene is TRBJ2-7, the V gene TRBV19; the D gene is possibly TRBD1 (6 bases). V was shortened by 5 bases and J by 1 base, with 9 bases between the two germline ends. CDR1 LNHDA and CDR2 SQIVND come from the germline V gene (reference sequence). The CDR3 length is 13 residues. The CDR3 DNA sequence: TGTGCCAGTAGTCTGGACAGATCCTACGAGCAGTACTTC. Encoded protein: CASSLDRSYEQYF.

The CDR3 bases are TGTGCCAGCAGCTTAGGACACGGGACGGCCTCAGATACGCAGTATTTT. It translates to CASSLGHGTASDTQYF. This chain joins TRBV7-9 and TRBJ2-3; perhaps D is TRBD1 or TRBD2 (5 bases each). The CDR3 length is 16 residues. Trimming removed 1 base from V and 4 bases from J, with 15 bases in between. Germline V CDR1 and CDR2: SEHNR, FQNEAQ (reference sequence).

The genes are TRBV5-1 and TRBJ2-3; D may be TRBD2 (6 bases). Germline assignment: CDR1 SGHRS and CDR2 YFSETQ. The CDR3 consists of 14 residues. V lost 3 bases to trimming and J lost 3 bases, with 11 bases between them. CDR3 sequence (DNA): TGCGCCAGCAGCTGGAGGGTCAATACAGATACGCAGTATTTT. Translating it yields CASSWRVNTDTQYF.

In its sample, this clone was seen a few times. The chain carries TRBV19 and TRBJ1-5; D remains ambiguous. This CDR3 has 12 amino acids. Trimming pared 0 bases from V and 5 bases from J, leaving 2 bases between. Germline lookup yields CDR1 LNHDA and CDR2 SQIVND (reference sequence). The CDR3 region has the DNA TGTGCCAGTAGTATAGACGATCAGCCCCAGCATTTT. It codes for CASSIDDQPQHF.

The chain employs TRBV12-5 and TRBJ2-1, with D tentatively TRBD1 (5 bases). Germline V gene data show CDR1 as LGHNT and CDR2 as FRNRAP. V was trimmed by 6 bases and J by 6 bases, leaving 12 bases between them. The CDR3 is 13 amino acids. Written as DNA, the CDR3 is TGTGCTAGTGGGGGTCAGGGAACCAATGAGCAGTTCTTC. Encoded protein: CASGGQGTNEQFF.

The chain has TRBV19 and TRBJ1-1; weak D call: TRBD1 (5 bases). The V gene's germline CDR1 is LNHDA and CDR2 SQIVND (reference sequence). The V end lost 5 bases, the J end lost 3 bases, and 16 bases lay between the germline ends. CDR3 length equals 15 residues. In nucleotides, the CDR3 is TGTGCCAGTAGTCCACTCGGGGCAGACTACACTGAAGCTTTCTTT. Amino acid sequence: CASSPLGADYTEAFF.

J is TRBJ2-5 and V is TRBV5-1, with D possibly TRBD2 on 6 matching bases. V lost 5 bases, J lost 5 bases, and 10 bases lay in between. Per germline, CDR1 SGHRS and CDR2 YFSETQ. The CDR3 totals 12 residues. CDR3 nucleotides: TGCGCCAGCAGAGGAGGGGTGGAGACCCAGTACTTC. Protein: CASRGGVETQYF. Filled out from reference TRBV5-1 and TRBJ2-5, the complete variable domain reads KAGVTQTPRYLIKTRGQQVTLSCSPISGHRSVSWYQQTPGQGLQFLFEYFSETQRNKGNFPGRFSGRQFSNSRSEMNVSTLELGDSALYLCASRGGVETQYFGPGTRLLVL.

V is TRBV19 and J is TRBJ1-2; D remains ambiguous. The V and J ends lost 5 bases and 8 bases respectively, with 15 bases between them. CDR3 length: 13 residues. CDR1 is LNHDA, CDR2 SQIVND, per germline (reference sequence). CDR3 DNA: TGTGCCAGTAGTGGCGCGGCGGGTGGAGGCTACACCTTC. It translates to CASSGAAGGGYTF.

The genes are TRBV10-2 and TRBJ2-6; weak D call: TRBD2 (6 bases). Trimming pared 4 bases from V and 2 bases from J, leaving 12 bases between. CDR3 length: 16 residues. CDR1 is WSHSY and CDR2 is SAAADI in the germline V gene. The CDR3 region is CASSGKGRPGANVLTF. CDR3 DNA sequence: TGCGCCAGCAGTGGCAAGGGGAGGCCTGGGGCCAACGTCCTGACTTTC.

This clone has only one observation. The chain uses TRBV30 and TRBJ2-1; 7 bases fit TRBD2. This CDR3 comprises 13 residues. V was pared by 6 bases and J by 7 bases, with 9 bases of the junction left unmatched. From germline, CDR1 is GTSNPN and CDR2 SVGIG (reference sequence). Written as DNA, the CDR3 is TGTGCCTGTCTAGCGGAGATTATGAATGAGCAGTTCTTC. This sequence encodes CACLAEIMNEQFF.